The clone carrying this T cell receptor beta chain was seen a few times. The CDR3 totals 17 residues. Trimming left V 3 bases short and J 0 bases short, with 17 bases between. CDR1 is MGHRA, CDR2 YSYEKL, per germline. This specimen belongs to a study of human T cells and chemical hapten exposure. TCRdb processed the RACE reads anew with MiXCR; each CDR3 protein has one entry. The data show around 300,000 distinct CDR3 sequences, with 5.5% seen just once and around 8.8% held by the top ten. Noted time point: pre-sensitization, week 0. Treatment described: therapeutic diphenylcyclopropenone sensitization with weekly scalp DPC.

The rearrangement uses TRBV4-1 and TRBJ1-2; a weak D match, TRBD1 (6 bases). The sequencing used whole blood, collected in connection with sensitization to the hapten diphenylcyclopropenone (DPC). This clonotype originated in a woman aged 18-29 years with alopecia areata. Some clones in this sample may be carry-over from other donors' samples. DNA for the CDR3: TGCGCCAGCAGCCACGCGATCCGACAGGCAACTAACTATGGCTACACCTTC. Encoded protein: CASSHAIRQATNYGYTF.